This T cell receptor (beta chain) was obtained from a study of cytomegalovirus exposure and HLA in healthy donors. Study-wide context: Within an early data release were 85 million or so unique TCRs drawn from HLA-typed donors. Study-level findings and limits: The study listed roughly 150 cytomegalovirus-associated TCR beta chains. The availability of immune exposure information extended only to CMV serostatus. A few chains tied to CMV proved CMV antigen-specific in vitro.

About this clone itself: Its specificity is unknown.

PCR employed 60 Vbeta and 13 Jbeta primers. The data were produced by immunoSEQ multiplex PCR, yet TCRdb's version contains in-frame clones alone and is incomplete. The sample holds around 110,000 clones, approximately 82% seen once. The V and J ends lost 4 bases and 2 bases respectively, with 20 bases between them. The CDR3 is made up of 17 amino acids. The germline gives CDR1 MDHEN, CDR2 SYDVKM. The V gene is TRBV28, the J gene TRBJ1-1; D unclear. This TCR was recovered from a man aged 25-45 years in good health and CMV-seropositive. Sequences were obtained from PBMCs. In DNA form, the CDR3 reads TGTGCCAGCAGTTCGATGGACTTCCCCCTAGGAAACACTGAAGCTTTCTTT. This codes for CASSSMDFPLGNTEAFF.